These T cell receptor beta chains were read from a single sample in a study of T cell repertoires in cytomegalovirus infection. TCRdb passed the reads through MiXCR, listing each CDR3 protein once. Of 550,000 to 850,000 distinct CDR3 sequences listed, around 31% are singletons. For these TCRs, the target antigens are not known. This sample comprised cultured PBMCs, obtained from culture after CMV antigen stimulation. The receptors stem from a human donor in good health (CMV status not recorded). Some clones in this sample may be carry-over from other donors' samples. The CDR3 runs from the conserved cysteine through the conserved F or W. A D gene is named only where the DNA matches it firmly. Clone sizes are given selectively: once, few, many, or a class where the clone is expanded.

d_gene | abundance | j_gene | v_gene | CDR3nt | CDR3aa
. | . | TRBJ1-2 | TRBV4-2 | TGTGCCAGCAGCAGGGGGACTGACGCCCTGGATGGCTACACCTTC | CASSRGTDALDGYTF
TRBD2 | few | TRBJ2-2 | TRBV7-8 | TGTGCCAGCAAAGCTTACGGGGCAGGCGGCGGGAGTTACACCGGGGAGCTGTTTTTT | CASKAYGAGGGSYTGELFF
. | . | TRBJ2-7 | TRBV4-1 | TGCGCCAGCAGCCAAGAGCCCGGGAGCCACTACGAGCAGTACTTC | CASSQEPGSHYEQYF
TRBD2 | few | TRBJ2-3 | TRBV28 | TGTGCCAGCAGTTTCAATGGCGGGGGGGCCATTGATACGCAGTATTTT | CASSFNGGGAIDTQYF
. | few | TRBJ2-5 | TRBV7-4 | TGTGCCAGCAGCTCCGCCTGGGTCGAAGCGACCCAGTACTTC | CASSSAWVEATQYF
. | . | TRBJ2-5 | TRBV7-2 | TGTGCCAGCAGAAACCGGGGTAGCGTGAAAGAGACCCAGTACTTC | CASRNRGSVKETQYF
. | few | TRBJ2-5 | TRBV7-2 | TGTGCCAGCAGCTTCTCACGTATACAAGAGACCCAGTACTTC | CASSFSRIQETQYF
TRBD2 | . | TRBJ2-1 | TRBV5-3 | TGTGCCAGCAGCTGGCGGGGGGCCGCCCATGAGCAGTTCTTC | CASSWRGAAHEQFF
TRBD2 | few | TRBJ2-1 | TRBV4-1 | TGCGCCAGCAGCTATAGCGGGGGCCCCTCTATCAATGAGCAGTTCTTC | CASSYSGGPSINEQFF
. | few | TRBJ2-1 | TRBV7-2 | TGTGCCAGCAGCTTAGGTGGGGACAACTCGTACAATGAGCAGTTCTTC | CASSLGGDNSYNEQFF
. | . | TRBJ1-2 | TRBV6-8 | TGTGCCAGCAGTTACGGCGGGGCTACCAGTTATGGCTACACCTTC | CASSYGGATSYGYTF
. | . | TRBJ1-5 | TRBV28 | TGTGCCAGCAAGTTCGTGGGGAGAGGGAGCAATCAGCCCCAGCATTTT | CASKFVGRGSNQPQHF
. | . | TRBJ1-6 | TRBV6-6 | TGTGCCAGCAGTTCCCCGGTCTATAATTCACCCCTCCACTTT | CASSSPVYNSPLHF
TRBD1 | . | TRBJ1-1 | TRBV4-1 | TGCGCCAGCAGCCCAAGCGGACAGGGGAACACTGAAGCTTTCTTT | CASSPSGQGNTEAFF
TRBD1 | . | TRBJ1-2 | TRBV7-9 | TGTGCCAGCAGCACGCAGACAGGGTCGTATGGCTACACCTTC | CASSTQTGSYGYTF
TRBD2 | . | TRBJ2-2 | TRBV6-6 | TGTGCCAGCAGTGAGTTGACAAGCGGGGGCACCGGGGAGCTGTTTTTT | CASSELTSGGTGELFF
. | . | TRBJ2-3 | TRBV10-2 | TGCGCCAGCAGGGCTTCGAGGAGGGTCACAGATACGCAGTATTTT | CASRASRRVTDTQYF
TRBD2 | . | TRBJ2-5 | TRBV7-9 | TGTGCCAGCAGCTTATTTAGCGGGGGGACTCAAGAGACCCAGTACTTC | CASSLFSGGTQETQYF
. | once | TRBJ2-3 | TRBV29-1 | TGCAGCGTAGAAGCGGCAAGCACAGATACGCAGTATTTT | CSVEAASTDTQYF
TRBD1 | few | TRBJ2-5 | TRBV7-2 | TGTGCCAGCAGAATACAGGGGTTGAGAGAGACCCAGTACTTC | CASRIQGLRETQYF
. | . | TRBJ1-1 | TRBV5-1 | TGCGCCAGCAGCTTCGGATTTGGGAAGACTGAAGCTTTCTTT | CASSFGFGKTEAFF
. | . | TRBJ2-7 | TRBV7-8 | TGTGCCAGCAGCTTAGTACGGGTACTAGTGGGCCCCTACGAGCAGTACTTC | CASSLVRVLVGPYEQYF
. | few | TRBJ2-7 | TRBV7-2 | TGTGCCAGCAGCTTACAGGCGGTCCGGGGAACCGACTACGAGCAGTACTTC | CASSLQAVRGTDYEQYF
. | . | TRBJ2-3 | TRBV28 | TGTGCCAGCAGCCGTCGAACAGGGCCAGGCACAGATACGCAGTATTTT | CASSRRTGPGTDTQYF
. | . | TRBJ1-5 | TRBV6-2/TRBV6-3 | TGTGCCAGCAGTTACCCCTTCGGACAGTTTTATAGCAATCAGCCCCAGCATTTT | CASSYPFGQFYSNQPQHF
. | . | TRBJ2-7 | TRBV28 | TGTGCCAGCAGTTGGGACACACCTCCTCTCGAGCAGTACTTC | CASSWDTPPLEQYF
. | few | TRBJ2-5 | TRBV5-1 | TGCGCCAGCAGCGTTCTGGGACTTCAAGAGACCCAGTACTTC | CASSVLGLQETQYF
TRBD1 | few | TRBJ2-7 | TRBV6-6 | TGTGCCAGCGGGCAGGGGGTCTCCTACGAGCAGTACTTC | CASGQGVSYEQYF
. | . | TRBJ2-1 | TRBV6-2/TRBV6-3 | TGTGCCAGCAGTTACCCCTCTCTAGGGCTCGATGAGCAGTTCTTC | CASSYPSLGLDEQFF
. | . | TRBJ1-1 | TRBV4-3 | TGCGCCAGCAGCCAGGGCGGACTCGCCCCTGAAGCTTTCTTT | CASSQGGLAPEAFF
TRBD2 | . | TRBJ2-2 | TRBV2 | TGTGCCGGCAGACTAGCGTCTACCGGGGAGCTGTTTTTT | CAGRLASTGELFF
. | . | TRBJ2-7 | TRBV4-3 | TGCGCCAGCAGCCGATGGACTGGAGCCTACGAGCAGTACTTC | CASSRWTGAYEQYF
. | . | TRBJ1-1 | TRBV6-6 | TGTGCCAGCAGGTTAGGAGTAACTGAAGCTTTCTTT | CASRLGVTEAFF
. | once | TRBJ1-1 | TRBV12-3/TRBV12-4 | TGTGCCAGCAGTTTAGCGCGGTGGAACACTGAAGCTTTCTTT | CASSLARWNTEAFF
. | . | TRBJ1-2 | TRBV2 | TGTGCCAGCAGTACCCCGGGAGGGAGGGACTATGGCTACACCTTC | CASSTPGGRDYGYTF
. | few | TRBJ2-3 | TRBV7-2 | TGTGCCAGCAGCCCGGTAGTAACCACAGATACGCAGTATTTT | CASSPVVTTDTQYF
. | . | TRBJ2-1 | TRBV7-8 | TGTGCCAGCAGCTTAAAGGGCAGATACAATGAGCAGTTCTTC | CASSLKGRYNEQFF
. | . | TRBJ2-1 | TRBV4-1 | TGCGCCAGCAGCAGGGTAGCTGGGATCAAAATTGGGAATGAGCAGTTCTTC | CASSRVAGIKIGNEQFF
TRBD1 | . | TRBJ1-1 | TRBV29-1 | TGCAGCGTTGGGGAACAGGGGGACACTGAAGCTTTCTTT | CSVGEQGDTEAFF
. | . | TRBJ2-7 | TRBV7-2 | TGTGCCAGCAGCTCCTTAGGGGGCGGGGGAACCTACGAGCAGTACTTC | CASSSLGGGGTYEQYF
. | . | TRBJ1-5 | TRBV19 | TGTGCCAGTAGTAACGGACCCAATCAGCCCCAGCATTTT | CASSNGPNQPQHF
TRBD2 | . | TRBJ2-1 | TRBV29-1 | TGCAGCTCGGTTCGGGGGGGAGTGGACAATGAGCAGTTCTTC | CSSVRGGVDNEQFF
. | . | TRBJ2-2 | TRBV9 | TGTGCCAGCAGCCGGGCCCTTAACACCGGGGAGCTGTTTTTT | CASSRALNTGELFF
. | few | TRBJ2-1 | TRBV7-2 | TGTGCCAGCAGACGCGAGGGGGGGGGAGGATACAATGAGCAGTTCTTC | CASRREGGGGYNEQFF
. | many | TRBJ1-4 | TRBV6-1 | TGTGCCAGCAGTGAAGGCCGGTCTAATGAAAAACTGTTTTTT | CASSEGRSNEKLFF
. | . | TRBJ1-2 | TRBV27 | TGTGCCAGCAGTTTGGACAGACACTATGGCTACACCTTC | CASSLDRHYGYTF
. | few | TRBJ1-6 | TRBV7-2 | TGTGCCAGCAGCTTAGGGGGTCCCGAACCCCTCCACTTT | CASSLGGPEPLHF
TRBD2 | many | TRBJ2-1 | TRBV12-3/TRBV12-4 | TGTGCCAGCAGTCCTACTAGCGGGAGGGCTTACAATGAGCAGTTCTTC | CASSPTSGRAYNEQFF